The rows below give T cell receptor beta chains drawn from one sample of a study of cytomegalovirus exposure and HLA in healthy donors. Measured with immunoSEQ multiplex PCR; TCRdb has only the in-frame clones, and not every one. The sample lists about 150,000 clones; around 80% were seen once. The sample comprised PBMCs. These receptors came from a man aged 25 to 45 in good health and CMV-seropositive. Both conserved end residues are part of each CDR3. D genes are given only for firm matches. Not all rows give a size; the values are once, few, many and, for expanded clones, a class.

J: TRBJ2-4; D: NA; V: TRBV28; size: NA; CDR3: CASSYRGLAKNIQYF; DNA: TGTGCCAGCAGTTACAGGGGACTAGCCAAAAACATTCAGTACTTC
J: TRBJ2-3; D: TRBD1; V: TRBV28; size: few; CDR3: CASRPSGTALQDTQYF; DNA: TGTGCCAGCAGGCCTTCCGGGACAGCACTTCAGGATACGCAGTATTTT
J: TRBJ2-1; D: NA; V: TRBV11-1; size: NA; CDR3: CASSLALQGSYNEQFF; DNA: TGTGCCAGCAGCTTAGCTTTACAGGGATCCTACAATGAGCAGTTCTTC
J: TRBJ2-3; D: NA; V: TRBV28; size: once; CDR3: CASSLGQNTDTQYF; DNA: TGTGCCAGCAGTTTAGGGCAGAACACAGATACGCAGTATTTT
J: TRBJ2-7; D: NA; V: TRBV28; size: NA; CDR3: CASSPPENEQYF; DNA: TGTGCCAGCAGTCCCCCCGAGAACGAGCAGTACTTC
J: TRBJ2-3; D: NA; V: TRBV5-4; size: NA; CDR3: CASSLGQTDTQYF; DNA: TGTGCCAGCAGCCTTGGACAGACAGATACGCAGTATTTT
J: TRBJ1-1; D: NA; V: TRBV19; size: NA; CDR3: CASSTAGSRMNTEAFF; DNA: TGTGCCAGTAGTACCGCCGGGTCGAGAATGAACACTGAAGCTTTCTTT
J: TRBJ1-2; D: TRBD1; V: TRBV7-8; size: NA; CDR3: CASSSRPRDRETGGYTF; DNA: TGTGCCAGCAGCTCGAGACCTAGGGACAGGGAAACGGGGGGCTACACCTTC
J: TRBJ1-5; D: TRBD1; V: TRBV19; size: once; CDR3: CASADRGLRPQHF; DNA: TGTGCCAGTGCGGACAGGGGCCTCCGACCCCAGCATTTT
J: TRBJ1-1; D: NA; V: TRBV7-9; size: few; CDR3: CASSLQENTEAFF; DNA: TGTGCCAGCAGCTTACAGGAGAACACTGAAGCTTTCTTT
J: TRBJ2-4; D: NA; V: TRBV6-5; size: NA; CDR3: CASSRQPRGPHIQYF; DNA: TGTGCCAGCAGTCGCCAGCCCCGAGGGCCGCACATTCAGTACTTC
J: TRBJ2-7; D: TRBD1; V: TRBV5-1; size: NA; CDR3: CASSFRTGTGEQYF; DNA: TGCGCCAGCAGCTTCCGGACAGGGACCGGCGAGCAGTACTTC
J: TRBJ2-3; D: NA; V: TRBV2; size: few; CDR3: CASSPPGTYTDTQYF; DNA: TGTGCCAGCAGCCCCCCCGGGACTTACACAGATACGCAGTATTTT
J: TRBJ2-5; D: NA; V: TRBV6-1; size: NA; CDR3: CASSEARAPAETQYF; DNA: TGTGCCAGCAGTGAAGCGAGGGCCCCAGCGGAGACCCAGTACTTC
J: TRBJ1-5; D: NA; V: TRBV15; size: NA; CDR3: CATSRQDQPQHF; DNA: TGTGCCACCAGCAGACAGGATCAGCCCCAGCATTTT
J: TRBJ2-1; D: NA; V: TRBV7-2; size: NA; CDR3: CASTPTLNEQFF; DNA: TGTGCCAGCACTCCGACACTCAATGAGCAGTTCTTC
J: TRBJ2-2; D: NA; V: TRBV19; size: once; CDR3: CASSIGAGNTGELFF; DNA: TGTGCCAGTAGTATTGGGGCAGGAAACACCGGGGAGCTGTTTTTT
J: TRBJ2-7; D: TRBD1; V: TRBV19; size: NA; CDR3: CASSTRLGQDPLEHYEQYF; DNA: TGTGCCAGTAGTACGCGACTCGGACAGGACCCACTCGAACATTACGAGCAGTACTTC
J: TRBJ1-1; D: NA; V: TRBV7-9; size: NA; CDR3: CASSSMGRGAEAFF; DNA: TGTGCCAGCAGCTCCATGGGCAGGGGTGCTGAAGCTTTCTTT
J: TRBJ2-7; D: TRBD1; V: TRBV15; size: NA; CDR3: CATSSLNRGIYEQYF; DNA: TGTGCCACCAGCAGTCTCAACAGGGGGATCTACGAGCAGTACTTC
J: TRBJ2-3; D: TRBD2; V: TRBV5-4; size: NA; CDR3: CASSSKGVGLSVDTQYF; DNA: TGTGCCAGCAGCTCTAAAGGGGTGGGACTATCTGTAGATACGCAGTATTTT
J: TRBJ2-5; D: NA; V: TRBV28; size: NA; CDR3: CASSFFGEGEETQYF; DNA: TGTGCCAGCAGTTTTTTCGGTGAAGGGGAAGAGACCCAGTACTTC
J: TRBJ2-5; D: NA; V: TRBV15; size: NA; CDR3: CATSRDPGEETQYF; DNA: TGTGCCACCAGCAGAGATCCCGGAGAGGAGACCCAGTACTTC
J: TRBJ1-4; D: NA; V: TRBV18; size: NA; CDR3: CASSPATARANEKLFF; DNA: TGTGCCAGCTCACCGGCGACAGCTCGGGCTAATGAAAAACTGTTTTTT
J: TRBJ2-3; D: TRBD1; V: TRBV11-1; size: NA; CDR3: CASSLDRDGSDTQYF; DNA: TGTGCCAGCAGCCTCGACAGGGATGGAAGCGATACGCAGTATTTT
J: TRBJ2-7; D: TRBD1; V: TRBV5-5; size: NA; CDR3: CASSKGQGANEQYF; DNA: TGTGCCAGCAGCAAAGGACAGGGGGCTAACGAGCAGTACTTC
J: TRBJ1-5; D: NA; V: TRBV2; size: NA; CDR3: CASTPGMGNQPQHF; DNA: TGTGCCAGCACCCCCGGGATGGGCAATCAGCCCCAGCATTTT
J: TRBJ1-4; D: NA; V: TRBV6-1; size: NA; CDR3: CASSTSKGTWEKLFF; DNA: TGTGCCAGCAGCACCTCGAAGGGGACTTGGGAAAAACTGTTTTTT
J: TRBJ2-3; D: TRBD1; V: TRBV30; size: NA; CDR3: CAWSVTTGYTQYF; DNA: TGTGCCTGGAGTGTGACGACAGGGTATACGCAGTATTTT
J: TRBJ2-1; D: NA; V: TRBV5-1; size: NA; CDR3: CASSFEVLASYNEQFF; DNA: TGCGCCAGCAGCTTTGAGGTCCTAGCTTCCTACAATGAGCAGTTCTTC
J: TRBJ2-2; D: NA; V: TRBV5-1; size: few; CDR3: CASSLAAGANTGELFF; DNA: TGCGCCAGCAGCTTGGCCGCAGGGGCGAACACCGGGGAGCTGTTTTTT
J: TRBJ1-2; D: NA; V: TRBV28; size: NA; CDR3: CASSPPSSNYGYTF; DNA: TGTGCCAGCAGTCCGCCGAGTTCTAACTATGGCTACACCTTC
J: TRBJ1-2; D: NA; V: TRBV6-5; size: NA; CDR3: CASSSDRTNYGYTF; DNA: TGTGCCAGCAGTTCAGACAGAACTAACTATGGCTACACCTTC
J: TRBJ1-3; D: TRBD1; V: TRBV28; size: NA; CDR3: CASSLSHGQGLAGNTIYF; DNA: TGTGCCAGCAGTTTATCACACGGACAGGGATTGGCAGGAAACACCATATATTTT
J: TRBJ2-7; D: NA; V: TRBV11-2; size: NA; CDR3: CASSLIIAPGGRSYEQYF; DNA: TGTGCCAGCAGCTTAATAATCGCCCCTGGGGGCCGCTCCTACGAGCAGTACTTC
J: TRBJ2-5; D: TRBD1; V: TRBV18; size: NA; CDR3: CASSTDRDGETQYF; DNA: TGTGCCAGCTCAACAGACAGGGACGGTGAGACCCAGTACTTC
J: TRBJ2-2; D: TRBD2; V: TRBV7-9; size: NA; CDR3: CASSLDGLAGGKDTGELFF; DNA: TGTGCCAGCAGCTTAGATGGCCTAGCGGGAGGGAAGGACACCGGGGAGCTGTTTTTT
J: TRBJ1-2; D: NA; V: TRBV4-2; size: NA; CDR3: CASSQDQGRGTTF; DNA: TGTGCCAGCAGCCAAGATCAGGGCAGAGGCACCACCTTC
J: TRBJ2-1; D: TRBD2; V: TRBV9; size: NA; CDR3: CASSVASGRLSGDEQFF; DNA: TGTGCCAGCAGCGTAGCTAGCGGGAGGCTCAGTGGGGATGAGCAGTTCTTC
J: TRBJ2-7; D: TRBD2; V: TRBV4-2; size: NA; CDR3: CASSQEQGGAGGEQYF; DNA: TGTGCCAGCAGCCAAGAACAGGGAGGAGCGGGAGGCGAGCAGTACTTC
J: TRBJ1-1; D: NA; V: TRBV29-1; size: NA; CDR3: CSVEQGLGDTEAFF; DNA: TGCAGCGTTGAGCAGGGGTTGGGGGACACTGAAGCTTTCTTT
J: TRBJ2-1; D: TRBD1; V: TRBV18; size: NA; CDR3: CASSPGQGDSYNEQFF; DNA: TGTGCCAGCTCACCCGGACAGGGGGACTCCTACAATGAGCAGTTCTTC
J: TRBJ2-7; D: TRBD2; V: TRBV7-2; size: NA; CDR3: CASSLGRGLATTEQYF; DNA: TGTGCCAGCAGCTTGGGGAGGGGACTAGCGACGACCGAGCAGTACTTC
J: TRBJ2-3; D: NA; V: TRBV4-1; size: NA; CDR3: CASSLSGASTDTQYF; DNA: TGCGCCAGCAGCCTAAGCGGAGCTAGCACAGATACGCAGTATTTT
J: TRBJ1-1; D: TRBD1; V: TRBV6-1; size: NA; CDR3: CASSETPRQGAAFF; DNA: TGTGCCAGCAGTGAGACGCCGCGACAGGGGGCAGCTTTCTTT
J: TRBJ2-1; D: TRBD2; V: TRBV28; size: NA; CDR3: CASSLTSGRYNEQFF; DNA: TGTGCCAGCAGTTTAACTAGCGGCCGATACAATGAGCAGTTCTTC
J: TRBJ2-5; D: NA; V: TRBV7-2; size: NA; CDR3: CASSPNQGGSETQYF; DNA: TGTGCCAGCAGCCCAAACCAGGGGGGATCAGAGACCCAGTACTTC
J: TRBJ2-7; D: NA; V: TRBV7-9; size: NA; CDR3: CASSLTGAYEQYF; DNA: TGTGCCAGCAGCTTGACGGGAGCCTACGAGCAGTACTTC
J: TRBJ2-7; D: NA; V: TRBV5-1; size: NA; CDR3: CASSSGTPLSGQYF; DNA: TGCGCCAGCAGCTCGGGGACACCGCTGTCGGGGCAGTACTTC
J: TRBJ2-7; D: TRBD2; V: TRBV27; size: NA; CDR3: CATMTSGGTAYEQYF; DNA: TGTGCCACCATGACTAGCGGGGGGACAGCCTACGAGCAGTACTTC
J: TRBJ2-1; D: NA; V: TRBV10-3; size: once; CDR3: CAISLGSYNEQFF; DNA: TGTGCCATCAGTCTCGGCTCCTACAATGAGCAGTTCTTC
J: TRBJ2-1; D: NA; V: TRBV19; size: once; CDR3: CASSISRGIYNEQFF; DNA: TGTGCCAGTAGTATCTCCAGGGGAATCTACAATGAGCAGTTCTTC
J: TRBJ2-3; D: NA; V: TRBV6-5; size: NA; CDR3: CASSYTKASTDTQYF; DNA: TGTGCCAGCAGTTACACCAAAGCTAGCACAGATACGCAGTATTTT
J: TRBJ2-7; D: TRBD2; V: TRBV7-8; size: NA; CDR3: CASSLAVGLAAYEQYF; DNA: TGTGCCAGCAGCTTAGCGGTGGGGCTAGCGGCCTACGAGCAGTACTTC